Described below is a single TCR beta chain sequence and its context. Its antigen remains unknown. This sample was included in a study of T cell responses to AZD1222 COVID-19 vaccine. Study conclusions and caveats: Unmutated variant regions reportedly attract nearly half of all spike-specific TCRs. A mostly white British donor set with more females was recruited, and clonal diversity was possibly underestimated.

Both about-4-week and about-12-week second-dose recipients were combined. Sequencing was performed with immunoSEQ multiplex PCR; in TCRdb, only in-frame clones are kept and a portion is missing. The sample includes 150,000 to 200,000 clones, roughly 90% seen only once; the top ten take roughly 1.3%. Sequences were derived from peripheral blood, sampled 28 days after the second AZD1222 dose. The TCR originated in an adult who received the AZD1222 COVID-19 vaccine.

Written as DNA, the CDR3 is TGTGCCAGCAGTTTAAAGGGGGCGGGGAACACTGAAGCTTTCTTT. Protein sequence: CASSLKGAGNTEAFF. The gene calls are TRBV28 and TRBJ1-1; 7 bases are a match to TRBD1. Per germline, CDR1 MDHEN and CDR2 SYDVKM. The CDR3 has 15 residues. V lost 2 bases, J lost 1 base, and 4 bases stayed unmatched.